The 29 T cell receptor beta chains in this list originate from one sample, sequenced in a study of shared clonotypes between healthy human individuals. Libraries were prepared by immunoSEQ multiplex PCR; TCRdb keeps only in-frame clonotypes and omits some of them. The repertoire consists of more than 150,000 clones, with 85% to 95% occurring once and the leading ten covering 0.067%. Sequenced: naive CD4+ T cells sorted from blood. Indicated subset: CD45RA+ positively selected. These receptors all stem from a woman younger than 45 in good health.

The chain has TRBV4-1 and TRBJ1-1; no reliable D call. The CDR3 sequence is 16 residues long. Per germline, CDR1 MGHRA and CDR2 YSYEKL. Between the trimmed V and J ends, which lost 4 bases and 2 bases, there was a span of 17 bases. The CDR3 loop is CASSRLGVLGNTEAFF. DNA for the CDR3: TGCGCCAGCAGCCGTCTTGGTGTCTTGGGTAACACTGAAGCTTTCTTT.

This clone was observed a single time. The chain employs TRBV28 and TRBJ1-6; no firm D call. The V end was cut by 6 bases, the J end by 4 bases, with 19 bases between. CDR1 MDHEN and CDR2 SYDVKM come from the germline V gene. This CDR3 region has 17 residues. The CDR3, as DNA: TGTGCCAGCAGCCGCACTCCCGCAGAACGTTATAATTCACCCCTCCACTTT. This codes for CASSRTPAERYNSPLHF. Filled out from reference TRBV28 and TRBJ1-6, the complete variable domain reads DVKVTQSSRYLVKRTGEKVFLECVQDMDHENMFWYRQDPGLGLRLIYFSYDVKMKEKGDIPEGYSVSREKKERFSLILESASTNQTSMYLCASSRTPAERYNSPLHFGNGTRLTVT.

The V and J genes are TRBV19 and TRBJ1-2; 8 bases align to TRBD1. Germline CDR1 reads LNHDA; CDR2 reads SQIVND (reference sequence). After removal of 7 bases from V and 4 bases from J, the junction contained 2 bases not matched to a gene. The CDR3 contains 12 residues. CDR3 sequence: CASTDRGYGYTF. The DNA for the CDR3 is TGTGCCAGTACAGACAGGGGCTATGGCTACACCTTC.

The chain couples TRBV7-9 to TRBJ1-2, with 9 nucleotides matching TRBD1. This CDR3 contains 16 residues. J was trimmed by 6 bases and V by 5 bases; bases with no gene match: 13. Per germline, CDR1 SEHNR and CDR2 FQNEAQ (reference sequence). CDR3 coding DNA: TGTGCCAGCAGCCCCGGGACAGGGATGGCCTGGCATGGCTACACCTTC. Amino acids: CASSPGTGMAWHGYTF.

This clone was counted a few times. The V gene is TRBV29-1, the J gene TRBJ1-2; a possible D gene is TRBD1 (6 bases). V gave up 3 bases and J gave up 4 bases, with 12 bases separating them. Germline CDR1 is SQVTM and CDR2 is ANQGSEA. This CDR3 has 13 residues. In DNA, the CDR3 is TGCAGCGTTGAGAAGACAGGCCCCTATGGCTACACCTTC. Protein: CSVEKTGPYGYTF.

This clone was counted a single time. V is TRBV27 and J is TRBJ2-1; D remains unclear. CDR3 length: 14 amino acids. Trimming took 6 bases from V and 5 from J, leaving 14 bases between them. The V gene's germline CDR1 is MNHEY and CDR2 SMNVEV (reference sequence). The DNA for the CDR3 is TGTGCCAGCAGAAATTTACAGCCAAACAATGAGCAGTTCTTC. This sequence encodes CASRNLQPNNEQFF.

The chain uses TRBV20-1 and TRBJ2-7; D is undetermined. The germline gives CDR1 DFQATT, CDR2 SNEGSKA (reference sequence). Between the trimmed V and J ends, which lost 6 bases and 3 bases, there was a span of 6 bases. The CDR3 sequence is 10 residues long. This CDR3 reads CSAAYYEQYF. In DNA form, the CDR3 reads TGCAGTGCGGCTTACTACGAGCAGTACTTC.

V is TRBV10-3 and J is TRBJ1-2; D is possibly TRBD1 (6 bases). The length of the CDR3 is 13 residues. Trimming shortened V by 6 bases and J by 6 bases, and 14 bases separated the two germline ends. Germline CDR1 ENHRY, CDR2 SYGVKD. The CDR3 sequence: CAISGQTEDGYTF. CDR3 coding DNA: TGTGCCATCAGCGGACAGACCGAGGATGGCTACACCTTC.

CDR3 coding DNA: TGTGCCAGCAGTCACCCGACAGGTTTCTCATCCTACAATGAGCAGTTCTTC. Amino acid sequence: CASSHPTGFSSYNEQFF. V and J are TRBV27 and TRBJ2-1; a possible D gene is TRBD1 (6 bases). The CDR3 covers 17 residues. With 5 bases removed from V and 1 base from J, the gap between germline ends came to 18 bases. The V gene's germline CDR1 is MNHEY and CDR2 SMNVEV (reference sequence).

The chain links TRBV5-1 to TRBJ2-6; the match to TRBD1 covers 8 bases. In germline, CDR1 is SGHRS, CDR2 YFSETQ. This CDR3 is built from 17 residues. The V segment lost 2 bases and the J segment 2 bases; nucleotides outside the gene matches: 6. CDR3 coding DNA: TGCGCCAGCAGCTTCGAGGCAGGGGGCGCTGGGGCCAACGTCCTGACTTTC. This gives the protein CASSFEAGGAGANVLTF.

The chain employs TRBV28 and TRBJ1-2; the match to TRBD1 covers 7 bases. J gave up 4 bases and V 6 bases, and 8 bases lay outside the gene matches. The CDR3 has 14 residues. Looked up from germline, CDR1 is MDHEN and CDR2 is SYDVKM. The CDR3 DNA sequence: TGTGCCAGCAGCCTCACCGACAGGGCCTATGGCTACACCTTC. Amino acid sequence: CASSLTDRAYGYTF.

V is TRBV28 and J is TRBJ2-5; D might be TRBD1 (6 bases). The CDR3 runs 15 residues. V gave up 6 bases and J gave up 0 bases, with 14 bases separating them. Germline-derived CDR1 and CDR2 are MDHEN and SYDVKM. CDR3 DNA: TGTGCCAGCAGCGGGTCCGGGACAAACCAAGAGACCCAGTACTTC. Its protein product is CASSGSGTNQETQYF.

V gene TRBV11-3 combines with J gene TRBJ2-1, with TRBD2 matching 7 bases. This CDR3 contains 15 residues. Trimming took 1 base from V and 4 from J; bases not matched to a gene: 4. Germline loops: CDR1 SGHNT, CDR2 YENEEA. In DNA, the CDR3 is TGTGCCAGCAGCTTAGGGACTAGATCTTACAATGAGCAGTTCTTC. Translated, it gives CASSLGTRSYNEQFF.

The CDR3 DNA reads as TGTGCCAGCAGTCGGAGCGATAGCAATCAGCCCCAGCATTTT. Its protein is CASSRSDSNQPQHF. The genes are TRBV27 and TRBJ1-5; D gene ambiguous. V was shortened by 5 bases and J by 0 bases, with 8 bases between the two germline ends. The CDR3 loop spans 14 amino acids. Germline V gene lookup returns CDR1 MNHEY and CDR2 SMNVEV (reference sequence).

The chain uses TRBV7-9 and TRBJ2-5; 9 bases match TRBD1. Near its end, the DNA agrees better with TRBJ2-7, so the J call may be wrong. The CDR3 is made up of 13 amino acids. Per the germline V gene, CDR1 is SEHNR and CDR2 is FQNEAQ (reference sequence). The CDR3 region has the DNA TGTGCCAGCAGCTGGACAGGGGAGGTCGAGCAGTACTTC. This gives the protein CASSWTGEVEQYF.

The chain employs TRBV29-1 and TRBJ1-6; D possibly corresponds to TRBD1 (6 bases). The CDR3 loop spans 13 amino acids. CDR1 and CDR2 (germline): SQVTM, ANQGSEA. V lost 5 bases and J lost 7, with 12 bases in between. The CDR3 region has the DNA TGCAGCGTTCGTAGGACAGTGAATTCACCCCTCCACTTT. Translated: CSVRRTVNSPLHF.

This CDR3 is CASSAPGQNYEQYF. The CDR3 DNA reads as TGTGCCAGCAGTGCCCCGGGACAGAACTACGAGCAGTACTTC. This chain links TRBV6-1 with TRBJ2-7; 7 bases are shared with TRBD1. The V gene's germline CDR1 is MNHNS and CDR2 SASEGT. V shed 4 bases and J 3 bases; nucleotides not matched to a gene: 6. The CDR3 has 14 amino acids.

The DNA of the CDR3 is TGTGCCAGCAGCTTAGTTCCTAGCGGGAGGGCCCATGAGCAGTTCTTC. It translates to CASSLVPSGRAHEQFF. The rearrangement uses TRBV7-9 and TRBJ2-1; 12 positions match TRBD2. V trimming: 1 base; J trimming: 8 bases; junction bases outside the gene matches: 6. This CDR3 comprises 16 residues. CDR1 is SEHNR and CDR2 is FQNEAQ in the germline V gene (reference sequence).

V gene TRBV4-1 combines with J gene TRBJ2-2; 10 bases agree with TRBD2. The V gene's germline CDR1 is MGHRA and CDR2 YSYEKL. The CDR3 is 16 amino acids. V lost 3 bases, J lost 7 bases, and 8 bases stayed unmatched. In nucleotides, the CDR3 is TGCGCCAGCAGCCACAGCGGGAGGGCCTCGAACGGGGAGCTGTTTTTT. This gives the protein CASSHSGRASNGELFF.

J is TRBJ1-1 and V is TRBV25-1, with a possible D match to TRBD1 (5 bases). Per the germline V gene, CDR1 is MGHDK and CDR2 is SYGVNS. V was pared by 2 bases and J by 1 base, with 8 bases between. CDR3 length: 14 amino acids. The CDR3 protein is CASSEGHPNTEAFF. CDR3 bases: TGTGCCAGCAGTGAAGGACACCCGAACACTGAAGCTTTCTTT. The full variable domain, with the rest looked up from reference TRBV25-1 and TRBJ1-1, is EADIYQTPRYLVIGTGKKITLECSQTMGHDKMYWYQQDPGMELHLIHYSYGVNSTEKGDLSSESTVSRIRTEHFPLTLESARPSHTSQYLCASSEGHPNTEAFFGQGTRLTVV.

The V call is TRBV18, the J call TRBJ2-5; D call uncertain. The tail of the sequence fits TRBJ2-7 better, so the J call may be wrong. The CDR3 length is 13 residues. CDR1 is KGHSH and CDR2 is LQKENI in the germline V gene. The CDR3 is CASSWTDLDEQYF. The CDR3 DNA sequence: TGTGCCAGCTCCTGGACCGACTTGGACGAGCAGTACTTC.

This CDR3 is CATSRDSGLREQYF. CDR3 DNA sequence: TGTGCCACCAGCAGAGATTCGGGCCTTCGGGAGCAGTACTTC. The V call is TRBV15, the J call TRBJ2-7, with D unclear. V dropped 0 bases and J dropped 7 bases, with 13 bases sitting between them. The CDR3 spans 14 residues. Germline loops: CDR1 LNHNV, CDR2 YYDKDF (reference sequence).

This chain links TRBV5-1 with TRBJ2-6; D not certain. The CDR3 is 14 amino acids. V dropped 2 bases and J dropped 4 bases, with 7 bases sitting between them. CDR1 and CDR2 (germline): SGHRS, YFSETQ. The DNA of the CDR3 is TGCGCCAGCAGCTTCCCCGACGGGGCCAACGTCCTGACTTTC. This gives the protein CASSFPDGANVLTF.

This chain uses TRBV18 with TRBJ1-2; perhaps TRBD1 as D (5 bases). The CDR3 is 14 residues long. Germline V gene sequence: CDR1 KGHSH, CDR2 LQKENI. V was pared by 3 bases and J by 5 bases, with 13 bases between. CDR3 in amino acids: CASSPGTAKYGYTF. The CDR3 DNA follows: TGTGCCAGCTCACCCGGGACGGCGAAGTATGGCTACACCTTC.

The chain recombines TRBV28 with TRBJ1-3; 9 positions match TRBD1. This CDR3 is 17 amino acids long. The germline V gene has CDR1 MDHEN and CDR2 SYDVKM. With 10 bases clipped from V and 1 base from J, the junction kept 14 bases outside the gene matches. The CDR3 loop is CATVPGQGSASGNTIYF. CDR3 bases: TGTGCCACCGTCCCGGGACAGGGTTCGGCGTCTGGAAACACCATATATTTT.

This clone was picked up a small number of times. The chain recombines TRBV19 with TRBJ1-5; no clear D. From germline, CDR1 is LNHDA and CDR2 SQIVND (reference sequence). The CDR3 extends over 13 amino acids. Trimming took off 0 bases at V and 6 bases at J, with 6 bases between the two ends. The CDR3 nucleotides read TGTGCCAGTAGTATAGAGAGCGGTCAGCCCCAGCATTTT. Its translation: CASSIESGQPQHF.

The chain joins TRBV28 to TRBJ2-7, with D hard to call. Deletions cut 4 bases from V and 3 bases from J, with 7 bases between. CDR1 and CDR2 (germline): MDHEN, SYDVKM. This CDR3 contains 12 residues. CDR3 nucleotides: TGTGCCAGCAGTTCGGGTTTCTACGAGCAGTACTTC. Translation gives CASSSGFYEQYF.

CDR3 nucleotides: TGCGCCAGCAGCTTGGTGTCGAACACTGAAGCTTTCTTT. It yields the protein CASSLVSNTEAFF. J is TRBJ1-1 and V is TRBV5-1; no clear D. The germline V and J ends were trimmed by 0 bases and 1 base, with 4 bases remaining between them. This CDR3 has 13 amino acids. CDR1 and CDR2 (germline): SGHRS, YFSETQ. Using reference TRBV5-1 and TRBJ1-1 for the parts outside the CDR3, the full variable domain is KAGVTQTPRYLIKTRGQQVTLSCSPISGHRSVSWYQQTPGQGLQFLFEYFSETQRNKGNFPGRFSGRQFSNSRSEMNVSTLELGDSALYLCASSLVSNTEAFFGQGTRLTVV.

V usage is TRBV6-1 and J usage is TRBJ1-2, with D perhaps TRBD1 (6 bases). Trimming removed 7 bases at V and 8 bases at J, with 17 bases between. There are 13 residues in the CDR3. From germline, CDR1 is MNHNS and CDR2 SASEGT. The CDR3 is CASTFRGLGGYTF. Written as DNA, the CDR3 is TGTGCCAGCACTTTCCGGGGGCTGGGGGGCTACACCTTC.